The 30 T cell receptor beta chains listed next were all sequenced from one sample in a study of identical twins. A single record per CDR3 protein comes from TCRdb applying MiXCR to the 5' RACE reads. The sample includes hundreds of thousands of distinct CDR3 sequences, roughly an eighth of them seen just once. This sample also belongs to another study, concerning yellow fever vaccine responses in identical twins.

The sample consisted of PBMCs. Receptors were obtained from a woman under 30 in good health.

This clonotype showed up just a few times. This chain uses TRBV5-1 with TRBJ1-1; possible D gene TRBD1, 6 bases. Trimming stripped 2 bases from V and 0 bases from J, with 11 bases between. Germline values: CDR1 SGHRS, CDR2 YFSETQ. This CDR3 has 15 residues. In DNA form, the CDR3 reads TGCGCCAGCAGCTTCTATACAGGGTTGAACACTGAAGCTTTCTTT. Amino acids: CASSFYTGLNTEAFF.

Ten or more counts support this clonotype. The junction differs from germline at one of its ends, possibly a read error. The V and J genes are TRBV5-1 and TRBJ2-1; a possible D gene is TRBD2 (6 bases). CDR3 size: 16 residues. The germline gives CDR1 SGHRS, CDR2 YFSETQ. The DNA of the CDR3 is TGTGCCAGCAGCTTATTGGCGGGGAGCTCCTACAATGAGCAGTTCTTC. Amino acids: CASSLLAGSSYNEQFF.

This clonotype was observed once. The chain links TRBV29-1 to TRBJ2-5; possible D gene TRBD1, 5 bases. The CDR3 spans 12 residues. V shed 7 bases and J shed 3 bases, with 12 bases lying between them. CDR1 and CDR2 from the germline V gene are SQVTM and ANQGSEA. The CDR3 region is CSARQNKETQYF. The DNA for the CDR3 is TGCAGCGCCAGACAGAATAAAGAGACCCAGTACTTC.

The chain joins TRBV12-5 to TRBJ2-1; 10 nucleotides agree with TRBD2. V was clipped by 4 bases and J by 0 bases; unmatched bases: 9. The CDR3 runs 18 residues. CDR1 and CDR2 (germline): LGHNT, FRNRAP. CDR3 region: CASGSAILAGSSYNEQFF. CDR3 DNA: TGTGCTAGTGGTTCCGCGATACTAGCGGGGAGCTCCTACAATGAGCAGTTCTTC.

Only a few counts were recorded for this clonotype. This chain's CDR3 is CASSESQRNEQFF. In DNA, the CDR3 is TGTGCCAGCAGTGAATCTCAGAGAAATGAGCAGTTCTTC. The rearrangement links TRBV6-1 to TRBJ2-1, with D unresolved. Looked up from germline, CDR1 is MNHNS and CDR2 is SASEGT. The CDR3 has 13 amino acids. Trimming pared 2 bases from V and 7 bases from J, leaving 9 bases between.

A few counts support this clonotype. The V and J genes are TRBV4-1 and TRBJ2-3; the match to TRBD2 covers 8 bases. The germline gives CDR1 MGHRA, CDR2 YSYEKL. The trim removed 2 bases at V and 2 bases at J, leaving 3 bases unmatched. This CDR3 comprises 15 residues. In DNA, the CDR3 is TGCGCCAGCAGCCAACAGACTAGCGTCACAGATACGCAGTATTTT. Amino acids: CASSQQTSVTDTQYF.

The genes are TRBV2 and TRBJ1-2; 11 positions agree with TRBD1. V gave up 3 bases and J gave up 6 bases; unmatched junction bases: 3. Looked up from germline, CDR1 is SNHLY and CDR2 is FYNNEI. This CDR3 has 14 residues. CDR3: CASSDQGQGDGYTF. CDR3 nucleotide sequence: TGTGCCAGCAGTGACCAGGGACAGGGGGATGGCTACACCTTC.

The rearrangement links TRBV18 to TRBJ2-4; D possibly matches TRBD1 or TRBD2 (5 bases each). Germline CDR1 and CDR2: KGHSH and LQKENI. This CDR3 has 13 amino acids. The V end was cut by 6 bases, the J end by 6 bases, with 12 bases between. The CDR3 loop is CASSSGTVNIQYF. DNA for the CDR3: TGTGCCAGCTCTTCCGGGACGGTAAACATTCAGTACTTC.

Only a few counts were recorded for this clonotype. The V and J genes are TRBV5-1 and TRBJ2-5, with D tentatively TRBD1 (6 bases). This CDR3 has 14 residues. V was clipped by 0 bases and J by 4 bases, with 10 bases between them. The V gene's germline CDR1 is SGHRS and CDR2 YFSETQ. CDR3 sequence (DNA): TGCGCCAGCAGCTTGGATCCCAGGGGAGAGACCCAGTACTTC. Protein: CASSLDPRGETQYF.

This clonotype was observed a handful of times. The CDR3 DNA sequence: TGTGCCATCAGTGAGGCCGCTAGCACAGATACGCAGTATTTT. This sequence encodes CAISEAASTDTQYF. The chain links TRBV10-3 to TRBJ2-3, with D hard to call. The CDR3 is 14 amino acids. Germline-derived CDR1 and CDR2 are ENHRY and SYGVKD. Trimming shortened V by 2 bases and J by 0 bases, and 6 bases separated the two germline ends.

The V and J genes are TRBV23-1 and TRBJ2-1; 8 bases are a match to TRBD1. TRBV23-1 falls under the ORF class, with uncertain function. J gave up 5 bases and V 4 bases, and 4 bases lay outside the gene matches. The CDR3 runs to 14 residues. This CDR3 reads CASSPTGVDNEQFF. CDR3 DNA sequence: TGCGCCAGCAGTCCGACAGGGGTCGACAATGAGCAGTTCTTC.

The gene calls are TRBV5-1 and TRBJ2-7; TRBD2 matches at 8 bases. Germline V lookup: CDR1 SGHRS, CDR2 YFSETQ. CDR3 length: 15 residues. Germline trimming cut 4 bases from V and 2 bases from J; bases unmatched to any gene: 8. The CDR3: CASSLYREGPYEQYF. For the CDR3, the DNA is TGCGCCAGCAGCCTGTACCGGGAGGGACCCTACGAGCAGTACTTC. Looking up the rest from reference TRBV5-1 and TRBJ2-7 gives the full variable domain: KAGVTQTPRYLIKTRGQQVTLSCSPISGHRSVSWYQQTPGQGLQFLFEYFSETQRNKGNFPGRFSGRQFSNSRSEMNVSTLELGDSALYLCASSLYREGPYEQYFGPGTRLTVT.

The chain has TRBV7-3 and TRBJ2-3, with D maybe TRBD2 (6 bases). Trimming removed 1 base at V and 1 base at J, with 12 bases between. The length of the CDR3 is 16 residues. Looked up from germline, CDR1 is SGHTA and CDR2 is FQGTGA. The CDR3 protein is CASSLNPGVGTDTQYF. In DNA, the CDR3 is TGTGCCAGCAGCTTAAACCCGGGAGTGGGCACAGATACGCAGTATTTT.

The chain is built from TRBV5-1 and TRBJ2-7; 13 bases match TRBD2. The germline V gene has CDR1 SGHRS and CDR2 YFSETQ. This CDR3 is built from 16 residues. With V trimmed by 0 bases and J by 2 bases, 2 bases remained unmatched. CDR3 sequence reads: CASSLGTSGGTYEQYV. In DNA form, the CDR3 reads TGCGCCAGCAGCTTGGGGACTAGCGGGGGAACCTACGAGCAGTACGTC.

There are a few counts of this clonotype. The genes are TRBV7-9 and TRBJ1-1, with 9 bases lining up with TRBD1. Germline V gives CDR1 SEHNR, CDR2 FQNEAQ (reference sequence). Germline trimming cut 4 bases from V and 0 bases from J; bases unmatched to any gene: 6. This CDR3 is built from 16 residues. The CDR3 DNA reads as TGTGCCAGCAGCTCAAGAGGGACAGGGATGAACACTGAAGCTTTCTTT. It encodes CASSSRGTGMNTEAFF.

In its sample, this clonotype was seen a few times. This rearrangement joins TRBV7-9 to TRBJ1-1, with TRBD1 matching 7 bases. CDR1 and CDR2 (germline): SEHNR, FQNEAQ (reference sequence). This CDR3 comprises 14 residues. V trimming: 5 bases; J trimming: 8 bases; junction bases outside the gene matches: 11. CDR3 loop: CASSEGQAWGEAFF. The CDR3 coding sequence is TGTGCCAGCAGCGAAGGACAGGCCTGGGGGGAAGCTTTCTTT.

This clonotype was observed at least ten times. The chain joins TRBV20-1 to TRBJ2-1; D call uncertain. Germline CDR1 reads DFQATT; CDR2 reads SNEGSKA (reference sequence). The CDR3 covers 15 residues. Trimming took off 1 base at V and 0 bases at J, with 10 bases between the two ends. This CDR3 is CSARAETSSYNEQFF. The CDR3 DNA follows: TGCAGTGCTAGAGCAGAGACAAGCTCCTACAATGAGCAGTTCTTC.

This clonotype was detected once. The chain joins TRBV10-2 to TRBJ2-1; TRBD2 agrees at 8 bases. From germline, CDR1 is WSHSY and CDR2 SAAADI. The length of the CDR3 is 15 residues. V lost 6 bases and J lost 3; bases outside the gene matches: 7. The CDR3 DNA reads TGCGCCAGCAGAAGCAGCGGGGGCGGCTACAATGAGCAGTTCTTC. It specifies CASRSSGGGYNEQFF.

In nucleotides, the CDR3 is TGCAGTGCGGCAGGACGGCCCTACGAGCAGTACTTC. The encoded protein is CSAAGRPYEQYF. This chain connects TRBV20-1 to TRBJ2-7; no clear D. This CDR3 contains 12 residues. V gave up 6 bases and J gave up 2 bases, with 11 bases separating them. In germline, CDR1 is DFQATT, CDR2 SNEGSKA (reference sequence).

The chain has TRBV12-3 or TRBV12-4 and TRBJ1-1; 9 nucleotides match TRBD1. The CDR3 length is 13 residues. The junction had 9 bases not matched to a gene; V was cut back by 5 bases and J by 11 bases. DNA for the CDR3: TGTGCCAGCAGTCCTCACAGGGGGCAGTTGGCTTTCTTT. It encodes CASSPHRGQLAFF.

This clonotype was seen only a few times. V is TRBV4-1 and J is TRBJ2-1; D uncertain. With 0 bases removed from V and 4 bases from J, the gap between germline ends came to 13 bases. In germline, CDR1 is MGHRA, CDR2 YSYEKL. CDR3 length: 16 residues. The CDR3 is CASSQEERNRYNEQFF. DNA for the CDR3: TGCGCCAGCAGCCAAGAGGAACGGAACAGATACAATGAGCAGTTCTTC.

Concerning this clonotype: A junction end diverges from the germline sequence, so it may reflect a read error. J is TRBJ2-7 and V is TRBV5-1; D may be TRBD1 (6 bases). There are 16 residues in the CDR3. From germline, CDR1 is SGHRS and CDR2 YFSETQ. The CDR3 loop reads CASSSRDTTGLYERYF. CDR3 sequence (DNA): TGCGCCAGCAGCTCCCGCGATACAACAGGGTTATACGAGCGGTACTTC.

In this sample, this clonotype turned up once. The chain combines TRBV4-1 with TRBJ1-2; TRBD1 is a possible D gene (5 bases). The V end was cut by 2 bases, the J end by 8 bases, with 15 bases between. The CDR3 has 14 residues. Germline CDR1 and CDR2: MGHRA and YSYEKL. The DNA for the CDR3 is TGCGCCAGCAGCCAACCGGGGCCTGCGGGCGGCTACACCTTC. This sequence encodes CASSQPGPAGGYTF.

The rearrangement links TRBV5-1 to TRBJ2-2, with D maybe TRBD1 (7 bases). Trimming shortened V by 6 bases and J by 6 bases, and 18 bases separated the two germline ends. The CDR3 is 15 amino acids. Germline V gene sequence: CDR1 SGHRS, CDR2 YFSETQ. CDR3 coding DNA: TGCGCCAGCATCTCGTCAACAGGGGAGGCCGGGGAGCTGTTTTTT. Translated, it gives CASISSTGEAGELFF.

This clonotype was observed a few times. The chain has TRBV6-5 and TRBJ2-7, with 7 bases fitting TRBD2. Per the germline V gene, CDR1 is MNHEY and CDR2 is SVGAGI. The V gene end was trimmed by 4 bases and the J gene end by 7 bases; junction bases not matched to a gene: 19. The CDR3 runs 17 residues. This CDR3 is CASSLRSVVVAGREQYF. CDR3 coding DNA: TGTGCCAGCAGTTTACGTTCGGTCGTGGTAGCGGGTCGAGAGCAGTACTTC.

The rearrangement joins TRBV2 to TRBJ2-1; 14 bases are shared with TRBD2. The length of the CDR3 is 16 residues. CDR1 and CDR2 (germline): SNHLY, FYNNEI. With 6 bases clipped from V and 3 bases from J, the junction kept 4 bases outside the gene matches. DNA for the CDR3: TGTGCCAGCAGAGGACTAGCGGGAGGTCTCTACAATGAGCAGTTCTTC. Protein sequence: CASRGLAGGLYNEQFF.

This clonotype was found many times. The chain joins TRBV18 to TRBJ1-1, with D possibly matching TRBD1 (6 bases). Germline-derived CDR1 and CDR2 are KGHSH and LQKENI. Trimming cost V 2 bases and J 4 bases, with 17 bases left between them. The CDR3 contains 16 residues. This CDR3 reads CASSPSAGDLVTEAFF. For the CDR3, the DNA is TGTGCCAGCTCACCATCGGCAGGGGATCTGGTCACTGAAGCTTTCTTT.

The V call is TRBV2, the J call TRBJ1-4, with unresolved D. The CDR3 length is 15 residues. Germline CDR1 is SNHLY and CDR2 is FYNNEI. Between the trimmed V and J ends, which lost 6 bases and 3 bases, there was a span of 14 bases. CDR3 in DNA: TGTGCCAGCAGCGCACTCCTGGGATCTAATGAAAAACTGTTTTTT. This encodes CASSALLGSNEKLFF.

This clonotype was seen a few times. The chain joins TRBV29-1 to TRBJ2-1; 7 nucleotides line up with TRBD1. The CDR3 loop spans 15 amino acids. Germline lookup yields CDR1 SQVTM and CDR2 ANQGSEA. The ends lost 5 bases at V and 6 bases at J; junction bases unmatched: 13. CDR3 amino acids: CSVTSDRLVGNEQFF. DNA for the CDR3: TGCAGCGTTACTTCGGACAGGCTAGTGGGCAATGAGCAGTTCTTC.

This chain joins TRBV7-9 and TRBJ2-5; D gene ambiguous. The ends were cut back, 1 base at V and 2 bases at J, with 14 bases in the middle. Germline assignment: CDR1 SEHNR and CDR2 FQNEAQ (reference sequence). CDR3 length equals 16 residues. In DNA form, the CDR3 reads TGTGCCAGCAGCTTAGACCTGGCTCCCGAACAAGAGACCCAGTACTTC. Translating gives CASSLDLAPEQETQYF.